These 14 T cell receptor beta chains share one sample of origin, sequenced in a study of blood T cells in healthy people across ages. Through a sample-barcoded 5' primer and a J-beta primer mix, a second PCR was run for about 6 to 12 cycles. TCRdb processed the 5' RACE reads anew with MiXCR; each CDR3 protein has one entry. Here the sample spans roughly 800,000 distinct CDR3 sequences, roughly 60% being singletons. Input material: blood. Receptors were obtained from a man aged 25-40 years in good health.

Comment on this clonotype: Mismatch with germline at one junction end may stem from a read error. The V and J genes are TRBV7-7 and TRBJ2-1; possibly TRBD2 for D (7 bases). Germline V lookup: CDR1 SSHAT, CDR2 FNYEAQ (reference sequence). CDR3 length: 16 amino acids. CDR3 protein: CASSPVVGGLVNEQFF. CDR3 bases: TGTGCTAGCAGCCCGGTCGTGGGGGGGCTGGTAAATGAGCAGTTCTTC.

The chain couples TRBV15 to TRBJ2-3; TRBD2 matches at 7 bases. V was pared by 0 bases and J by 5 bases, with 11 bases of the junction left unmatched. This CDR3 spans 17 amino acids. CDR1 is LNHNV, CDR2 YYDKDF, per germline (reference sequence). The CDR3 region has the DNA TGTGCCACCAGCAGAGATCGATTGAGGGGAGGGGTAGATACGCAGTATTTT. It specifies CATSRDRLRGGVDTQYF. Complete variable domain (other parts from reference TRBV15 and TRBJ2-3): DAMVIQNPRYQVTQFGKPVTLSCSQTLNHNVMYWYQQKSSQAPKLLFHYYDKDFNNEADTPDNFQSRRPNTSFCFLDIRSPGLGDTAMYLCATSRDRLRGGVDTQYFGPGTRLTVL.

The chain is built from TRBV7-8 and TRBJ1-2, with TRBD1 matching 8 bases. In germline, CDR1 is SGHVS, CDR2 FQNEAQ. This CDR3 is built from 12 residues. V was pared by 5 bases and J by 8 bases, with 4 bases of the junction left unmatched. CDR3 sequence: CASSQGQGGYTF. The CDR3 DNA sequence: TGTGCCAGCAGCCAAGGACAGGGCGGCTACACCTTC.

This sequence joins TRBV20-1 and TRBJ2-1; the match to TRBD2 covers 7 bases. The CDR3 runs 14 residues. V was clipped by 5 bases and J by 7 bases; unmatched bases: 11. The germline gives CDR1 DFQATT, CDR2 SNEGSKA (reference sequence). The CDR3 region is CSAPFGAGLNEQFF. The CDR3 DNA is TGCAGTGCTCCCTTTGGAGCGGGATTAAATGAGCAGTTCTTC.

The V gene is TRBV7-9, the J gene TRBJ2-5; perhaps TRBD2 as D (5 bases). Matching the DNA end better, TRBJ2-7 makes the J call doubtful. Germline loops: CDR1 SEHNR, CDR2 FQNEAQ (reference sequence). CDR3 length equals 14 residues. The CDR3 spells CASSKRETSREQYF. Here the CDR3 DNA reads TGTGCCAGCAGCAAAAGGGAGACCTCACGCGAGCAGTACTTC.

The chain is built from TRBV4-2 and TRBJ2-1; D is perhaps TRBD2 (6 bases). Germline CDR1 is LGHNA and CDR2 is YNFKEQ. Trimming cost V 1 base and J 2 bases, with 9 bases left between them. The CDR3 length is 15 residues. CDR3 residues: CASSQGGETYNEQFF. CDR3 bases: TGTGCCAGCAGCCAAGGGGGGGAGACCTACAATGAGCAGTTCTTC.

CDR3 residues: CASSGRYADTQYF. The DNA for the CDR3 is TGTGCCAGCAGCGGGAGATACGCAGATACGCAGTATTTT. This sequence joins TRBV7-3 and TRBJ2-3; D perhaps matches TRBD2 (5 bases). The CDR3 sequence is 13 residues long. Trimming stripped 5 bases from V and 4 bases from J, with 10 bases between. Germline values: CDR1 SGHTA, CDR2 FQGTGA. The full variable domain, rest sourced from reference TRBV7-3 and TRBJ2-3, is GAGVSQTPSNKVTEKGKYVELRCDPISGHTALYWYRQSLGQGPEFLIYFQGTGAADDSGLPNDRFFAVRPEGSVSTLKIQRTERGDSAVYLCASSGRYADTQYFGPGTRLTVL.

The V call is TRBV7-2, the J call TRBJ2-7; perhaps D is TRBD1 or TRBD2 (5 bases each). The CDR3 runs 16 residues. Trimming took 1 base from V and 1 from J, leaving 14 bases between them. Germline CDR1 SGHTA, CDR2 FQGNSA. DNA of the CDR3: TGTGCCAGCAGCTTAGATCCGGGACCGTCATCCTACGAGCAGTACTTC. It is translated as CASSLDPGPSSYEQYF.

The V and J genes are TRBV6-6 and TRBJ2-2; tentative D call: TRBD1 (5 bases). Germline-derived CDR1 and CDR2 are MNHNY and SVGAGI (reference sequence). The CDR3 consists of 14 residues. V was trimmed by 8 bases and J by 6 bases, leaving 16 bases between them. CDR3 sequence: CASGKQVTAGELFF. Written as DNA, the CDR3 is TGTGCCAGCGGAAAACAGGTTACAGCCGGGGAGCTGTTTTTT.

The V gene is TRBV20-1, the J gene TRBJ2-3, with D perhaps matching TRBD2 (6 bases). CDR1 is DFQATT, CDR2 SNEGSKA, per germline (reference sequence). CDR3 size: 14 residues. With 5 bases removed from V and 0 bases from J, the gap between germline ends came to 12 bases. CDR3 residues: CSAAVGGSTDTQYF. The DNA of the CDR3 is TGCAGTGCTGCGGTCGGGGGAAGCACAGATACGCAGTATTTT.

This sequence joins TRBV12-3 or TRBV12-4 and TRBJ2-6; possible D gene TRBD2, 7 bases. The CDR3 consists of 17 residues. Trimming removed 5 bases from V and 3 bases from J, with 17 bases in between. The CDR3 reads CASSPVGGRDGANVLTF. CDR3 coding DNA: TGTGCCAGCAGTCCGGTGGGGGGGCGAGATGGGGCCAACGTCCTGACTTTC.

There are a few counts of this clonotype. CDR3 coding DNA: TGCAGTGCAGACCCAAATAACTATGGCTACACCTTC. Translation: CSADPNNYGYTF. The chain employs TRBV20-1 and TRBJ1-2; D is uncertain. The CDR3 totals 12 residues. The germline V and J ends were trimmed by 6 bases and 1 base, with 9 bases remaining between them. The germline gives CDR1 DFQATT, CDR2 SNEGSKA (reference sequence).

This rearrangement joins TRBV10-2 to TRBJ2-7; unclear D gene. The germline CDR1 and CDR2 sequences are WSHSY and SAAADI. The CDR3 spans 13 residues. V lost 4 bases, J lost 2 bases, and 9 bases lay in between. CDR3 residues: CASSVYQTYEQYF. The CDR3 DNA reads TGCGCCAGCAGTGTGTATCAGACCTACGAGCAGTACTTC.

In this sample, this clonotype turned up once. The rearrangement links TRBV4-1 to TRBJ2-6; possibly TRBD2 for D (5 bases). The V end lost 5 bases, the J end lost 0 bases, and 11 bases lay between the germline ends. The germline V gene has CDR1 MGHRA and CDR2 YSYEKL. CDR3 size: 16 residues. The DNA of the CDR3 is TGCGCCAGCAGCGAAGCCGGGGTCTCTGGGGCCAACGTCCTGACTTTC. Amino acid sequence: CASSEAGVSGANVLTF.